Listed below are T cell receptor beta chains from one sample, sequenced in a study of shared clonotypes between healthy human individuals. Measured with immunoSEQ multiplex PCR; TCRdb has only the in-frame clones, and not every one. Here the sample spans over a million clones, around 95% being singletons. Sample: naive CD4+ T cells sorted from blood. The source of these receptors is a man aged 25 to 40 in good health. Each CDR3 is given with its conserved first and last residue. The D gene is left open where the match is weak. Size is omitted from some rows. Given values are once, few, many or a class for expanded clones.

v_gene: TRBV29-1; d_gene: TRBD1; j_gene: TRBJ2-7; abundance: NA; CDR3nt: TGCAGCGTGTCCGGGACAGGGGGCAACGAGCAGTACTTC; CDR3aa: CSVSGTGGNEQYF
v_gene: TRBV9; d_gene: NA; j_gene: TRBJ2-5; abundance: NA; CDR3nt: TGTGCCAGCAGCCTGGGTTCTCAAGAGACCCAGTACTTC; CDR3aa: CASSLGSQETQYF
v_gene: TRBV20-1; d_gene: NA; j_gene: TRBJ1-1; abundance: NA; CDR3nt: TGCAGTGCTAAATACACTGAAGCTTTCTTT; CDR3aa: CSAKYTEAFF
v_gene: TRBV18; d_gene: NA; j_gene: TRBJ1-3; abundance: NA; CDR3nt: TGTGCCAGCTCACCAGTCCCAGGGCGTGGAAACACCATATATTTT; CDR3aa: CASSPVPGRGNTIYF
v_gene: TRBV20-1; d_gene: NA; j_gene: TRBJ1-2; abundance: NA; CDR3nt: TGCAGTGCATCGGATGTGCGCGGCTACACCTTC; CDR3aa: CSASDVRGYTF
v_gene: TRBV18; d_gene: NA; j_gene: TRBJ1-1; abundance: NA; CDR3nt: TGTGCCAGCTCACTTAGACCCGACACTGAAGCTTTCTTT; CDR3aa: CASSLRPDTEAFF
v_gene: TRBV27; d_gene: TRBD1; j_gene: TRBJ2-3; abundance: NA; CDR3nt: TGTGCCAGCAGTATGGGGACAGGGGGCATCACAGATACGCAGTATTTT; CDR3aa: CASSMGTGGITDTQYF
v_gene: TRBV19; d_gene: NA; j_gene: TRBJ2-3; abundance: NA; CDR3nt: TGTGCCAGTAGTATAGATCTTTCAGGGGCGATAGATACGCAGTATTTT; CDR3aa: CASSIDLSGAIDTQYF
v_gene: TRBV21-1; d_gene: NA; j_gene: TRBJ2-4; abundance: NA; CDR3nt: TGTGCCAGCAGCAAAGGTTACGACCCCCCGGACAGCATTCAGTACTTC; CDR3aa: CASSKGYDPPDSIQYF
v_gene: TRBV5-4; d_gene: NA; j_gene: TRBJ2-7; abundance: NA; CDR3nt: TGTGCCAGCAGCTTTGACAGGGACTGGGCTCGGGAGCAGTACTTC; CDR3aa: CASSFDRDWAREQYF
v_gene: TRBV11-2; d_gene: TRBD1; j_gene: TRBJ1-2; abundance: NA; CDR3nt: TGTGCCAGCAGCCCGGGGACAGGGGGAAGCGCTAACTATGGCTACACCTTC; CDR3aa: CASSPGTGGSANYGYTF
v_gene: TRBV25-1; d_gene: NA; j_gene: TRBJ2-1; abundance: NA; CDR3nt: TGTGCCAGCAGTGATTCCCTTGTGCTTAGCTCCTACAATGAGCAGTTCTTC; CDR3aa: CASSDSLVLSSYNEQFF
v_gene: TRBV10-3; d_gene: TRBD2; j_gene: TRBJ2-1; abundance: NA; CDR3nt: TGTGCCATCAGTGAGTCGAAGGGTCGGGCTAGCGGGAGCTCTTACAATGAGCAGTTCTTC; CDR3aa: CAISESKGRASGSSYNEQFF
v_gene: TRBV5-1; d_gene: TRBD2; j_gene: TRBJ2-7; abundance: NA; CDR3nt: TGCGCCAGCAGCCCAGAAAGCGGGAGGGCCGAGAGCGAGCAGTACTTC; CDR3aa: CASSPESGRAESEQYF
v_gene: TRBV7-3; d_gene: NA; j_gene: TRBJ2-2; abundance: NA; CDR3nt: TGTGCCAGCAGCTCCGACGGGCACACCGGGGAGCTGTTTTTT; CDR3aa: CASSSDGHTGELFF
v_gene: TRBV28; d_gene: NA; j_gene: TRBJ2-3; abundance: NA; CDR3nt: TGTGCCAGCAGTCCCCCCACCACGGGAGGCACAGATACGCAGTATTTT; CDR3aa: CASSPPTTGGTDTQYF
v_gene: TRBV29-1; d_gene: NA; j_gene: TRBJ1-2; abundance: NA; CDR3nt: TGCAGCGTTACAGGGACCGGCTACACCTTC; CDR3aa: CSVTGTGYTF
v_gene: TRBV7-9; d_gene: TRBD1; j_gene: TRBJ1-1; abundance: NA; CDR3nt: TGTGCCAGCAGCACACCGACAGGGAGCATGAACACTGAAGCTTTCTTT; CDR3aa: CASSTPTGSMNTEAFF
v_gene: TRBV19; d_gene: NA; j_gene: TRBJ2-1; abundance: NA; CDR3nt: TGTGCCAGCTCCACGGGTAAATCCTACAATGAGCAGTTCTTC; CDR3aa: CASSTGKSYNEQFF
v_gene: TRBV2; d_gene: TRBD1; j_gene: TRBJ2-7; abundance: NA; CDR3nt: TGTGCCAGCAGAACCGGGGACAGGGGGCAACGGGAGCAGTACTTC; CDR3aa: CASRTGDRGQREQYF
v_gene: TRBV27; d_gene: TRBD2; j_gene: TRBJ2-2; abundance: NA; CDR3nt: TGTGCCAGCAGGGGACTAGCGGGAGTTACCGGGGAGCTGTTTTTT; CDR3aa: CASRGLAGVTGELFF
v_gene: TRBV11-2; d_gene: TRBD1; j_gene: TRBJ1-2; abundance: NA; CDR3nt: TGTGCCAGCAGCTTATACCGGACAGGGATCTATGGCTACACCTTC; CDR3aa: CASSLYRTGIYGYTF
v_gene: TRBV5-1; d_gene: NA; j_gene: TRBJ2-1; abundance: NA; CDR3nt: TGCGCCAGCAGACCAGCCCCGGGACTGACCAATGAGCAGTTCTTC; CDR3aa: CASRPAPGLTNEQFF
v_gene: TRBV10-3; d_gene: TRBD1; j_gene: TRBJ1-1; abundance: NA; CDR3nt: TGTGCCATCAGTGAAGGGTCGACAGGGGGGTCTTTCTTT; CDR3aa: CAISEGSTGGSFF
v_gene: TRBV5-1; d_gene: NA; j_gene: TRBJ2-2; abundance: NA; CDR3nt: TGCGCCAGCAGCACCCTCAACGCCGGGGAGCTGTTTTTT; CDR3aa: CASSTLNAGELFF
v_gene: TRBV6-5; d_gene: NA; j_gene: TRBJ2-7; abundance: once; CDR3nt: TGTGCCAGCAGTTACTCGGACGCGTCCTACGAGCAGTACTTC; CDR3aa: CASSYSDASYEQYF
v_gene: TRBV4-1; d_gene: TRBD1; j_gene: TRBJ1-1; abundance: NA; CDR3nt: TGCGCCAGCAGCCAAGATTCGGGGGGACAGGGACGCACTGAAGCTTTCTTT; CDR3aa: CASSQDSGGQGRTEAFF